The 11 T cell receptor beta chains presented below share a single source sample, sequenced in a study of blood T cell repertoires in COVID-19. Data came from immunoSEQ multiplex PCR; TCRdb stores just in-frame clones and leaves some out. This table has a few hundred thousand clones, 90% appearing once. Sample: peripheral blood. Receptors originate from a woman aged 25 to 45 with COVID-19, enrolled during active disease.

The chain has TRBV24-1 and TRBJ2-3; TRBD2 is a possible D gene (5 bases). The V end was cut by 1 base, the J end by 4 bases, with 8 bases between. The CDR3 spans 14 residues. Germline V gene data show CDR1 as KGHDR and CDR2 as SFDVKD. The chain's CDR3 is CATSDLLVPDTQYF. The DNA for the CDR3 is TGTGCCACCAGTGATTTACTAGTTCCAGATACGCAGTATTTT.

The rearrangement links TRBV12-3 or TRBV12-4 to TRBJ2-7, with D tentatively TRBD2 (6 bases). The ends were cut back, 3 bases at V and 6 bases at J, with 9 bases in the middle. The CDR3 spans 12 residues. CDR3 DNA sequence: TGTGCCAGCAGTTTCGGGGGTAGCGAGCAGTACTTC. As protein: CASSFGGSEQYF.

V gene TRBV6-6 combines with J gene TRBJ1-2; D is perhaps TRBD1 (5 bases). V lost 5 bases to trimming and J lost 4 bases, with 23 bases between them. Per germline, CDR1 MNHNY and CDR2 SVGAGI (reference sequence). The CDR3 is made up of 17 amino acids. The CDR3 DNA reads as TGTGCCAGCAGTCTAACGCCTGAACAGGCTACACTCTATGGCTACACCTTC. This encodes CASSLTPEQATLYGYTF.

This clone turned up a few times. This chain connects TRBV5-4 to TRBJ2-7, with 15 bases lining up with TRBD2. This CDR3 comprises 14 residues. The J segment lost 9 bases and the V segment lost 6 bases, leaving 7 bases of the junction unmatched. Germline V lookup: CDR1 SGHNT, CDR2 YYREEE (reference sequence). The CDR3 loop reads CASTPGLAGGGQYF. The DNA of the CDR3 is TGTGCCAGCACCCCCGGACTAGCGGGAGGGGGGCAGTACTTC.

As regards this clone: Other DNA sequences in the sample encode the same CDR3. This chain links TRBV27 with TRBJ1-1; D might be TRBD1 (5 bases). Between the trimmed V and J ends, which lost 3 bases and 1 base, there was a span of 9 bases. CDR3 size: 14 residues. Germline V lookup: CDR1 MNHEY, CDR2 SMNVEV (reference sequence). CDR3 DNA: TGTGCCAGCAGTTTCGGTGGACAGAACACTGAAGCTTTCTTT. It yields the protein CASSFGGQNTEAFF.

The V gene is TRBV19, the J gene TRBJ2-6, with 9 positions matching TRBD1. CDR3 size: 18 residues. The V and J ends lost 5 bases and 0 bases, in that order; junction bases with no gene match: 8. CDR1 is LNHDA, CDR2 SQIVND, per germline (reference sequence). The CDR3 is CASSPRTGDPSGANVLTF. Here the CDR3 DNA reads TGTGCCAGTAGTCCACGGACAGGGGACCCCTCTGGGGCCAACGTCCTGACTTTC. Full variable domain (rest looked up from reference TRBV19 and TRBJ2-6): DGGITQSPKYLFRKEGQNVTLSCEQNLNHDAMYWYRQDPGQGLRLIYYSQIVNDFQKGDIAEGYSVSREKKESFPLTVTSAQKNPTAFYLCASSPRTGDPSGANVLTFGAGSRLTVL.

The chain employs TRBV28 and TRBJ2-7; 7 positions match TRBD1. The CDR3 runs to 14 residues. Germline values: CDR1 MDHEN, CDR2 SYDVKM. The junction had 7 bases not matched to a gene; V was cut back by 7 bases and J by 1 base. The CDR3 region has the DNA TGTGCCAGCACCACAAGGGGGCTTTCCTACGAGCAGTACTTC. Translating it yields CASTTRGLSYEQYF.

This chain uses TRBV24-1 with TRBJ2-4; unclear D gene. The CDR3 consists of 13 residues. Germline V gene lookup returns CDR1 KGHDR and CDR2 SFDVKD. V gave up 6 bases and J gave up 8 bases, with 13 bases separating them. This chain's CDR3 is CATSMAPEHIQYF. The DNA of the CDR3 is TGTGCCACCAGTATGGCCCCGGAGCACATTCAGTACTTC.

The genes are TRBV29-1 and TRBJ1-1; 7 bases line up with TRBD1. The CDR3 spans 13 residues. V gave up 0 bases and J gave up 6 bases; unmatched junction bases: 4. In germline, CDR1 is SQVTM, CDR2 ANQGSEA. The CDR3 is CSVEDSQGAEAFF. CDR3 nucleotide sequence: TGCAGCGTTGAAGATTCTCAGGGGGCTGAAGCTTTCTTT.

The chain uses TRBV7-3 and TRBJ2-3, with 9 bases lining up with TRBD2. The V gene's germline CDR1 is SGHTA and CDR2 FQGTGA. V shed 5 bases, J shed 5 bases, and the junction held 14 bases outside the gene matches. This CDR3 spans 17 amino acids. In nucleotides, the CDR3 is TGTGCCAGCAGCCCAAGGGCTAGAGCGGGAGGAAAAGATACGCAGTATTTT. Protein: CASSPRARAGGKDTQYF.

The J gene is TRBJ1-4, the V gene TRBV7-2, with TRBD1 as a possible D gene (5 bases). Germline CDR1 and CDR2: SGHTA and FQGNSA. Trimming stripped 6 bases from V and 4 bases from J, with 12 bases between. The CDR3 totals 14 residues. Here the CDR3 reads CASRKTALNEKLFF. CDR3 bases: TGTGCCAGCAGAAAGACAGCCCTTAATGAAAAACTGTTTTTT.